These T cell receptor beta chains were read from a single sample in a study of T cell responses to AZD1222 COVID-19 vaccine. Clones were read by immunoSEQ multiplex PCR, and TCRdb kept only the in-frame ones, dropping some. This table has about 130,000 clones, 65% to 90% appearing once. Material: peripheral blood, obtained 28 days after the second dose of the MenACWY control vaccine. The receptors stem from an adult who received the MenACWY meningococcal vaccine as a control. Each CDR3 is given with its conserved first and last residue. The D gene is left open where the match is weak. A row's size may be missing; if present it is once, few, many or a size class.

clone_size	v_call	d_call	j_call	cdr3_aa	cdr3_nt
NA	TRBV29-1	NA	TRBJ2-1	CSLSAGEDNEQFF	TGCAGCCTGAGCGCAGGGGAGGACAATGAGCAGTTCTTC
once	TRBV7-3	NA	TRBJ2-3	CASSLIGVSTDTQYF	TGTGCCAGCAGCTTAATCGGGGTGAGCACAGATACGCAGTATTTT
once	TRBV7-5	NA	TRBJ2-2	CVRSQTVNTGELFF	TGTGTCAGAAGCCAAACAGTAAACACCGGGGAGCTGTTTTTT
NA	TRBV6-6	TRBD1	TRBJ2-7	CATQKRGQSSYEQYF	TGTGCCACCCAAAAACGGGGACAGAGCTCCTACGAGCAGTACTTC
NA	TRBV28	NA	TRBJ2-2	CASTLGGPDTGELFF	TGTGCCAGCACTTTGGGGGGACCAGACACCGGGGAGCTGTTTTTT
few	TRBV6-1	TRBD1	TRBJ2-1	CASSEWGQVNEQFF	TGTGCCAGCAGTGAATGGGGACAGGTCAATGAGCAGTTCTTC
few	TRBV27	TRBD1	TRBJ1-3	CASRQGASGNTIYF	TGTGCCAGCAGACAGGGGGCTAGTGGAAACACCATATATTTT
NA	TRBV19	NA	TRBJ1-6	CASSSGQGNSPLHF	TGTGCCAGTAGCTCGGGACAAGGAAATTCACCCCTCCACTTT
NA	TRBV9	NA	TRBJ2-2	CASSVGSGELFF	TGTGCCAGCAGCGTAGGGTCCGGGGAGCTGTTTTTT
NA	TRBV3-1/TRBV3-2	NA	TRBJ2-2	CASSHTRTGELFF	TGTGCCAGCAGCCATACAAGGACCGGGGAGCTGTTTTTT
NA	TRBV14	TRBD1	TRBJ1-4	CASSQAQGAGEKLFF	TGTGCCAGCAGCCAAGCCCAGGGGGCGGGTGAAAAACTGTTTTTT
NA	TRBV6-4	NA	TRBJ1-2	CASSSENYGYTF	TGTGCCAGCAGTTCAGAGAACTATGGCTACACCTTC
NA	TRBV28	NA	TRBJ2-7	CASSLPLPTPYEQYF	TGTGCCAGCAGTTTACCCCTACCTACGCCCTACGAGCAGTACTTC
NA	TRBV9	NA	TRBJ2-1	CASSVGGGPRNEQFF	TGTGCCAGCAGCGTAGGAGGTGGCCCCCGCAATGAGCAGTTCTTC
NA	TRBV5-1	TRBD1	TRBJ1-6	CASSSRDRVDSPLHF	TGCGCCAGCAGCTCCCGGGACAGGGTGGATTCACCCCTCCACTTT
NA	TRBV7-8	TRBD2	TRBJ2-5	CASRQTSGGAQTQYF	TGTGCCAGCAGACAAACTAGCGGGGGGGCTCAGACCCAGTACTTC
once	TRBV2	TRBD1	TRBJ2-2	CASSRQGVITGELFF	TGTGCCAGCAGCCGACAGGGGGTTATTACCGGGGAGCTGTTTTTT
NA	TRBV12-3/TRBV12-4	NA	TRBJ1-4	CASSTSGTEKLFF	TGTGCCAGCAGTACCTCAGGGACGGAAAAACTGTTTTTT
few	TRBV5-1	NA	TRBJ2-5	CASSTQETQYF	TGCGCCAGCAGCACCCAAGAGACCCAGTACTTC
NA	TRBV5-1	TRBD1	TRBJ1-1	CASSLDRGRLGTEAFF	TGCGCCAGCAGCTTGGACAGGGGGCGGTTGGGCACTGAAGCTTTCTTT
NA	TRBV27	NA	TRBJ1-5	CASTAVGTSNQPQHF	TGTGCCAGCACTGCGGTGGGAACTAGCAATCAGCCCCAGCATTTT
once	TRBV6-2/TRBV6-3	NA	TRBJ1-2	CASSRTDFYGYTF	TGTGCCAGCAGCCGGACGGATTTCTATGGCTACACCTTC
NA	TRBV6-5	NA	TRBJ1-5	CASSRRFSSNQPQHF	TGTGCCAGCAGTAGACGGTTCAGTAGCAATCAGCCCCAGCATTTT
NA	TRBV5-1	NA	TRBJ2-5	CASSLFPQETQYF	TGCGCCAGCAGCTTGTTTCCCCAAGAGACCCAGTACTTC
NA	TRBV10-1	NA	TRBJ2-2	CASSEKKTWHTGELFF	TGCGCCAGCAGTGAGAAGAAGACATGGCACACCGGGGAGCTGTTTTTT
NA	TRBV5-5	TRBD1	TRBJ1-4	CASSRGTGGTTNEKLFF	TGTGCCAGCAGCCGCGGGACAGGGGGCACAACTAATGAAAAACTGTTTTTT
once	TRBV7-2	TRBD2	TRBJ2-6	CASSLLAGTFSGANVLTF	TGTGCCAGCAGCCTCCTAGCGGGCACTTTCTCTGGGGCCAACGTCCTGACTTTC
NA	TRBV5-6	NA	TRBJ1-4	CASSSEKASRSEKLFF	TGTGCCAGCAGCTCCGAGAAGGCGTCCAGGAGTGAAAAACTGTTTTTT
NA	TRBV7-2	TRBD1	TRBJ1-5	CASSERTGGYQPQHF	TGTGCCAGCAGCGAACGGACAGGGGGCTATCAGCCCCAGCATTTT
NA	TRBV9	TRBD1	TRBJ1-2	CASSILSGDRVHGYTF	TGTGCCAGCAGCATTCTATCGGGGGACAGGGTCCATGGCTACACCTTC
NA	TRBV19	NA	TRBJ2-1	CASSMGQGNNEQFF	TGTGCCAGTAGTATGGGGCAAGGAAACAATGAGCAGTTCTTC
NA	TRBV6-5	NA	TRBJ1-4	CASTNPGEKLFF	TGTGCCAGCACCAACCCGGGGGAAAAACTGTTTTTT